This T cell receptor (beta chain) was found in a study of control samples from healthy donors and cancer patients (TCRdb year 2020). With respect to this clone: This clone's antigen is unknown. No much larger clone is present one base from it, and per-base qualities are unavailable.

The CDR3 runs 12 residues from the cysteine to the phenylalanine. Here the CDR3 DNA is all that survives: 36 bases in frame from base 1. As encoded in the germline V gene, CDR1 is SQVTM while CDR2 is ANQGSEA. V was cut back by 7 bases and J by 1 base, leaving a gap of 10 bases between them. Libraries were built with the immunoSEQ multiplex PCR assay. TCRdb provides this immuneACCESS table in a form limited to in-frame rearrangements. Some clones are lacking; in checked studies, under half of them reflect an unresolved V gene, and why the rest are absent is not known. The sample contains around 140,000 clones, 91% of them found a single time. The ten largest make up under 9% of the sample.

The sequence came from a man younger than 35 in good health. The rearranged segments are TRBV29-1 and TRBJ1-1; TRBD1 is perhaps the D gene, given 5 matching bases. Sequenced: blood. DNA sequence: TGCAGCGGTTGGGGGGGGAACACTGAAGCTTTCTTT. Translated, it reads CSGWGGNTEAFF.